The next 5 T cell receptor beta chains were all read from a single sample in a study of shared T cell receptors in the human thymus. The repertoire was sequenced with immunoSEQ multiplex PCR; TCRdb's copy has only in-frame clones and lacks some. The table has roughly 660,000 clones, 88% seen once; the top ten hold 0.0085% to 0.012%. These same data were also listed under a study on human thymus T cells.

Sequencing was carried out using thymocytes. These TCRs come from a boy under three years old with a congenital heart defect.

This rearrangement joins TRBV28 to TRBJ2-7, with a weak D call TRBD2 (5 bases). The V end was cut by 8 bases, the J end by 0 bases, with 14 bases between. This CDR3 is 14 amino acids long. Germline V gene lookup returns CDR1 MDHEN and CDR2 SYDVKM. CDR3 nucleotide sequence: TGTGCCAGCCGGCGGAGTCGGGACTCCTACGAGCAGTACTTC. This encodes CASRRSRDSYEQYF.

The chain recombines TRBV15 with TRBJ1-1, with 12 nucleotides matching TRBD1. The CDR3 runs to 16 residues. The J segment lost 4 bases and the V segment lost 1 base, leaving 4 bases of the junction unmatched. CDR1 and CDR2 (germline): LNHNV, YYDKDF (reference sequence). The CDR3, as DNA: TGTGCCACCAGCAGAGTGGGGGACAGGGGGCCCACTGAAGCTTTCTTT. Its protein is CATSRVGDRGPTEAFF. The full variable domain, completed using reference TRBV15 and TRBJ1-1, is DAMVIQNPRYQVTQFGKPVTLSCSQTLNHNVMYWYQQKSSQAPKLLFHYYDKDFNNEADTPDNFQSRRPNTSFCFLDIRSPGLGDTAMYLCATSRVGDRGPTEAFFGQGTRLTVV.

V gene TRBV30 combines with J gene TRBJ1-1; D call uncertain. V lost 0 bases and J 9 bases, leaving 14 bases between the germline ends. The germline V gene encodes CDR1 GTSNPN and CDR2 SVGIG (reference sequence). CDR3 length: 13 residues. The CDR3 here is CAWSVAQFEKAFF. The DNA for the CDR3 is TGTGCCTGGAGTGTAGCGCAGTTCGAAAAAGCTTTCTTT.

The chain employs TRBV7-9 and TRBJ2-7; 10 nucleotides match TRBD1. This CDR3 spans 19 amino acids. V lost 4 bases to trimming and J lost 2 bases; unmatched junction nucleotides: 17. Germline CDR1 SEHNR, CDR2 FQNEAQ (reference sequence). The CDR3 here is CASSWGQGLTAGGPYEQYF. The CDR3 nucleotides are TGTGCCAGCAGCTGGGGACAGGGGTTGACGGCGGGAGGCCCCTACGAGCAGTACTTC.

This clone has only one observation. The chain links TRBV30 to TRBJ1-5, with a possible D match to TRBD1 (6 bases). Germline-derived CDR1 and CDR2 are GTSNPN and SVGIG (reference sequence). The CDR3 is made up of 16 amino acids. V lost 4 bases and J lost 3, with 19 bases in between. CDR3 DNA: TGTGCCTGGACCGGGGTAAAAGGGGGACCCAATCAGCCCCAGCATTTT. Amino acid sequence: CAWTGVKGGPNQPQHF.